This T cell receptor (beta chain) derives from a study of shared clonotypes between healthy human individuals (dated by TCRdb to 2020 to 2022). A note on the overall study: A few men and a couple of women, aged 18 to 49 years, made up the cohort. For each donor, CD4 naive and CD4 memory were each run on three plates, CD8 naive on two plates, and CD8 memory on one plate. To estimate repertoire size and how much clonotype sharing occurs between individuals, the study deeply sequenced the blood TCR repertoires of 4 to 6 healthy adults. Different laboratories and diverse techniques were used to prepare libraries and sequence TCR repertoires, to increase sequencing depth and limit assay-specific biases. Per donor, leukapheresis produced somewhere between about 0.8 and 9.5 billion PBMCs.

The donors were healthy, HIV-negative adults with no recently reported acute infections or vaccinations. Only Caucasian adults living in Nashville, Tennessee, USA were represented among the donors. CD4+ T cells were enriched by magnetic negative selection; naive cells were then positively selected on CD45RA, and the negative fraction formed the memory subset. Blood was obtained by leukapheresis, after which PBMCs were separated by Ficoll-Histopaque density gradient centrifugation and cryopreserved in liquid nitrogen vapor phase. Purity and quantity of every magnetically sorted T cell population were checked by analytical flow cytometry. Genomic DNA was isolated from each sorted fraction and quantified by UV absorbance on a Nanodrop 2000c. Remarks on this clone: Its antigen target is currently unknown. No base qualities exist here, and no much larger clone lies one base off it.

Results and caveats for the whole study, not just this receptor: Incomplete sequencing was indicated by rarefaction of sorted-subset datasets, despite the large sequencing depth. Based on pairwise subsampling, the degree of clonotype sharing among donors was expected to be affected by sequencing depth. Compared with non-shared clonotypes, clonotypes shared by all four sorted-subset donors had higher generation probabilities. Larger estimated clonotype richness was generally found for naive subsets than for memory subsets. Across a handful of donors, approximately 4.6% of naive CD4, around 3.3% of naive CD8, about 2% of memory CD4, and 0.4% to 0.45% of memory CD8 clonotypes were shared. Because the study included only a small number of donors, the genetic and exposure-history diversity represented was limited. Only blood was sampled, and tissue TCR repertoires likely differ from those in blood.

Using the deep immunoSEQ assay, multiplex PCR amplified TCR CDR3 regions from genomic DNA. Extracted genomic DNA from each cell subset was spread evenly across all wells of several immunoSEQ 96-well plates, with each plate serving as a replicate. For sorted subsets, each replicate PCR was loaded with approximately 0.2 ug genomic DNA, equivalent to about 33,000 T cell genomes. The purified libraries were quantified using a Qubit 3.0 fluorometer, sized with a Bioanalyzer 2100, and then quantified again using the KAPA Library Quantification kit. A separate single-read 150-cycle Illumina NextSeq 550 flow cell was used to sequence each immunoSEQ 96-well plate. Processing in the source paper ran as follows. Because the immunoSEQ output held only junctional sequences and lacked quality scores, the filtering could not match the filtering applied to full-length reads. Sequences were annotated with PyIR, a Python wrapper for IgBLAST v1.9, using IMGT germline references to assign V/J genes and CDR3. Reads with weak V/J assignments (E-value above 1e-6), missing CDR3, stop codons, out-of-frame junctions, or ambiguous translated residues were removed. V3J clonotypes were defined by identical inferred V gene, J gene, and CDR3 amino acid sequence. Percentage overlap between repertoires was computed as shared unique clonotypes divided by the size of the smaller repertoire. Three approaches were used to assess repertoire richness: RTK rarefaction, the Chao1 estimator, and Recon v2.1 estimates of unobserved clonotypes. Generation probabilities for all TCRbeta clonotypes obtained by the gDNA method from several donors were computed using OLGA. Not all clones reach the TCRdb copy of this immuneACCESS table, which keeps in-frame sequences only. Checked studies attribute under half of the gap to unresolved V genes and leave the rest unexplained. That table supplies the V and J calls and clone size; D and trimming were determined from the DNA. Recorded for this sample are roughly 2.2 million clones; 85% to 95% of them occurred a single time. The ten top clones hold 0.39% of the sample.

This TCR was sampled from a man aged 18 to 29 in good health. Some clones in this sample may be carry-over from other donors' samples. Material for sequencing was naive CD4+ T cells from PBMCs. Sample cell subset or site, as interpreted from the label and publication: CD45RA+ positively selected.

In nucleotides, the sequence is TGCGCCAGCAGCGCCGGGACTGCCTTGGGGGAACTGTTTTTT. This translates into CASSAGTALGELFF. This sequence uses TRBV5-1 and TRBJ1-4; the D gene is possibly TRBD1, with 5 bases matching. The CDR3, cysteine through phenylalanine, is 14 amino acids long. Left in the record is the CDR3 DNA by itself, 42 bases read in frame from the first base. Taken from the germline V gene, the CDR1 and CDR2 loops are SGHRS and YFSETQ. A distance of 19 bases separates the germline ends of V and J, which lose 4 bases and 12 bases respectively.